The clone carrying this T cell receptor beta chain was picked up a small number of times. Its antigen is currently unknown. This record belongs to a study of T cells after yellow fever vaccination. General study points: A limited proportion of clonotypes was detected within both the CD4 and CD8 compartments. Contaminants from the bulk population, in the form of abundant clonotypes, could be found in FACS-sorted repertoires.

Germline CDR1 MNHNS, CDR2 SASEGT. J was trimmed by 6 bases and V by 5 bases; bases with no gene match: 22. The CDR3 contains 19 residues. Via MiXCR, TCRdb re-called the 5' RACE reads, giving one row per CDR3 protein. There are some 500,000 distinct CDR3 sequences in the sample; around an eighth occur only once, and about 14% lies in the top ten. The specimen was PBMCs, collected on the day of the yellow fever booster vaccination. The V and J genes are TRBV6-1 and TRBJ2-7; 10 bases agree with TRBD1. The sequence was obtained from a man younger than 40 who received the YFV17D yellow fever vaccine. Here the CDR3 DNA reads TGTGCCAGCAGTCCCTCCCGTATAACCGGGACAGGGGCTGCCCTCGAGCAGTACTTC. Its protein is CASSPSRITGTGAALEQYF.